These 22 T cell receptor beta chains were sequenced from one sample in a study of T cell repertoires in cytomegalovirus infection. TCRdb ran MiXCR on the reads and lists one entry per CDR3 protein. This repertoire shows approximately 500,000 distinct CDR3 sequences, roughly a third found once; its top ten account for around a sixth. Antigens of these TCRs are unknown. The material was cultured PBMCs, obtained from culture after CMV antigen stimulation. The receptor source for this set is a human donor in good health (CMV status not recorded). Some clones in this sample may be carry-over from other donors' samples.

This chain connects TRBV5-8 to TRBJ1-4; perhaps TRBD1 as D (5 bases). This CDR3 comprises 14 residues. V lost 0 bases and J 8 bases, leaving 11 bases between the germline ends. CDR1 and CDR2 from the germline V gene are SGHTS and YDEGEE. The CDR3, as DNA: TGTGCCAGCAGCTTGGGCTCAGGGTTCGAAAAACTGTTTTTT. Translation gives CASSLGSGFEKLFF. Looking up the rest from reference TRBV5-8 and TRBJ1-4 gives the full variable domain: EAGVTQSPTHLIKTRGQQATLRCSPISGHTSVYWYQQALGLGLQFLLWYDEGEERNRGNFPPRFSGRQFPNYSSELNVNALELEDSALYLCASSLGSGFEKLFFGSGTQLSVL.

The chain is built from TRBV28 and TRBJ2-7; TRBD2 agrees at 14 bases. The V segment lost 5 bases and the J segment 5 bases; nucleotides outside the gene matches: 11. The CDR3 extends over 17 amino acids. Germline loops: CDR1 MDHEN, CDR2 SYDVKM. The CDR3, as DNA: TGTGCCAGCAGTAAGGGGACTAGCGGGAGAGTAATCCACGAGCAGTACTTC. It is translated as CASSKGTSGRVIHEQYF. Together with reference TRBV28 and TRBJ2-7, the CDR3 gives the full variable domain: DVKVTQSSRYLVKRTGEKVFLECVQDMDHENMFWYRQDPGLGLRLIYFSYDVKMKEKGDIPEGYSVSREKKERFSLILESASTNQTSMYLCASSKGTSGRVIHEQYFGPGTRLTVT.

The gene calls are TRBV5-1 and TRBJ2-2, with D possibly called TRBD1 or TRBD2 (5 bases each). Trimming pared 5 bases from V and 3 bases from J, leaving 11 bases between. Per the germline V gene, CDR1 is SGHRS and CDR2 is YFSETQ. The CDR3 runs 14 residues. CDR3 DNA sequence: TGCGCCAGCAGGAGGGGCGCGGACACCGGGGAGCTGTTTTTT. Residues: CASRRGADTGELFF.

This clonotype showed up just a few times. This chain connects TRBV11-2 to TRBJ2-1, with 10 bases aligning to TRBD2. The CDR3 contains 17 residues. J gave up 5 bases and V 2 bases, and 9 bases lay outside the gene matches. CDR1 SGHAT and CDR2 FQNNGV come from the germline V gene. DNA of the CDR3: TGTGCCAGCAGCTTAAGGGTAACTAGCGGGAACCACAATGAGCAGTTCTTC. Amino acid sequence: CASSLRVTSGNHNEQFF.

The chain employs TRBV20-1 and TRBJ2-1; 14 bases match TRBD2. Germline V gene data show CDR1 as DFQATT and CDR2 as SNEGSKA (reference sequence). With 3 bases clipped from V and 4 bases from J, the junction kept 8 bases outside the gene matches. CDR3 length equals 17 residues. CDR3 coding DNA: TGCAGTGCTAGGACTAGCGGGGGGGGGTGGAGATACAATGAGCAGTTCTTC. Its protein product is CSARTSGGGWRYNEQFF.

The rearrangement joins TRBV3-2 to TRBJ2-5; the listed D gene, TRBD2, was not tested against the DNA. TRBV3-2 is deemed a pseudogene. The CDR3 totals 13 residues. CDR3 nucleotides: TGTGCCAGCCGGACTAGCGGGGAAGAGACCCAGTACTTC. Translated: CASRTSGEETQYF.

This clonotype was counted between two and nine times. This rearrangement joins TRBV7-8 to TRBJ2-5, with D possibly being TRBD2 (5 bases). Germline V gene lookup returns CDR1 SGHVS and CDR2 FQNEAQ. There are 17 residues in the CDR3. The V gene lost 2 bases and the J gene lost 6 bases, with 22 bases spanning the gap. This CDR3 reads CASSLPERRRSVKTQYF. CDR3 sequence (DNA): TGTGCCAGCAGCTTACCCGAGCGGCGAAGGTCCGTGAAGACCCAGTACTTC.

V gene TRBV7-2 combines with J gene TRBJ2-5; tentatively, D is TRBD2 (6 bases). Deletions cut 2 bases from V and 5 bases from J, with 15 bases between. The CDR3 sequence is 15 residues long. Per the germline V gene, CDR1 is SGHTA and CDR2 is FQGNSA. The CDR3 protein is CASSLNPKRAETQYF. In nucleotides, the CDR3 is TGTGCCAGCAGCTTAAACCCTAAGCGGGCGGAGACCCAGTACTTC.

The table lists this clonotype with a few counts. This chain connects TRBV7-2 to TRBJ2-7, with D tentatively TRBD2 (6 bases). CDR3 length: 15 residues. CDR1 SGHTA and CDR2 FQGNSA come from the germline V gene. The CDR3 sequence is CASSLGGLRAVSLDV. The CDR3 bases are TGTGCCAGCAGCTTGGGGGGTTTGCGGGCGGTAAGTTTGGACGTC.

The chain couples TRBV6-2 or TRBV6-3 to TRBJ2-7; 9 bases line up with TRBD1. In germline, CDR1 is MNHEY, CDR2 SVGEGT. The junction had 6 bases not matched to a gene; V was cut back by 6 bases and J by 3 bases. The CDR3 has 14 residues. The CDR3 DNA is TGTGCCAGCAGCCGGGGACAGGGAATCTACGAGCAGTACTTC. It is translated as CASSRGQGIYEQYF.

The chain is built from TRBV20-1 and TRBJ1-5, with D unclear. The CDR3 consists of 15 residues. Trimming removed 1 base at V and 0 bases at J, with 10 bases between. From germline, CDR1 is DFQATT and CDR2 SNEGSKA (reference sequence). CDR3 amino acids: CSARVAESSNQPQHF. CDR3 sequence (DNA): TGCAGTGCTAGAGTGGCAGAAAGTAGCAATCAGCCCCAGCATTTT.

In the case of this clonotype: This is likely a read error, given that the CDR3 carries no conserved phenylalanine or tryptophan at its end. V is TRBV7-3 and J is TRBJ2-1; no clear D. The V end lost 3 bases, the J end lost 5 bases, and 11 bases lay between the germline ends. Germline CDR1 SGHTA, CDR2 FQGTGA. The CDR3 is 14 amino acids. Here the CDR3 DNA reads TGTGCCAGCAGCTTGTTCTGGACCAACAATGAGCAGTTCTTA. It codes for CASSLFWTNNEQFL.

This clonotype was picked up one time. The rearrangement joins TRBV15 to TRBJ2-3, with 10 bases identical to TRBD2. V lost 3 bases, J lost 3 bases, and 6 bases stayed unmatched. The CDR3 length is 16 residues. Germline loops: CDR1 LNHNV, CDR2 YYDKDF (reference sequence). The CDR3 region is CATSSLGLASTDTQYF. The CDR3 DNA sequence: TGTGCCACCAGCAGCCTGGGACTAGCGTCGACAGATACGCAGTATTTT.

The chain links TRBV19 to TRBJ2-1; 12 bases align to TRBD2. Germline CDR1 reads LNHDA; CDR2 reads SQIVND (reference sequence). V lost 3 bases, J lost 4 bases, and 10 bases stayed unmatched. The CDR3 is 18 amino acids. In DNA, the CDR3 is TGTGCCAGTAGTATGCCCGCTAGCGGGGGGGGAATTTACAATGAGCAGTTCTTC. Translated: CASSMPASGGGIYNEQFF.

This clonotype was counted a few times. The rearrangement links TRBV4-3 to TRBJ1-5, with 10 bases identical to TRBD1. V shed 2 bases, J shed 7 bases, and the junction held 14 bases outside the gene matches. CDR3 length: 18 amino acids. The germline gives CDR1 LGHNA, CDR2 YSLEER. The CDR3 spells CASSQPFSETGGGQPQHF. For the CDR3, the DNA is TGCGCCAGCAGCCAACCCTTCTCAGAGACAGGGGGCGGACAGCCCCAGCATTTT.

The chain has TRBV2 and TRBJ2-2, with no clear D. Trimming cost V 2 bases and J 4 bases, with 8 bases left between them. Per the germline V gene, CDR1 is SNHLY and CDR2 is FYNNEI. This CDR3 has 14 residues. CDR3: CASSERQTTGELFF. The CDR3 DNA is TGTGCCAGCAGTGAACGACAAACCACCGGGGAGCTGTTTTTT.

V usage is TRBV5-1 and J usage is TRBJ1-2, with 7 bases lining up with TRBD1. Germline lookup yields CDR1 SGHRS and CDR2 YFSETQ. CDR3 length: 14 amino acids. With 4 bases clipped from V and 4 bases from J, the junction kept 7 bases outside the gene matches. This CDR3 reads CASSADRVSYGYTF. Here the CDR3 DNA reads TGCGCCAGCAGCGCCGACAGGGTTAGCTATGGCTACACCTTC.

The rearrangement links TRBV6-2 or TRBV6-3 to TRBJ2-1; 8 bases fit TRBD2. The CDR3 sequence is 14 residues long. Germline values: CDR1 MNHEY, CDR2 SVGEGT. After removal of 6 bases from V and 8 bases from J, the junction contained 9 bases not matched to a gene. CDR3 sequence (DNA): TGTGCCAGCAGGCTTAGCGGGACGGGCTATGAGCAGTTCTTC. This codes for CASRLSGTGYEQFF.

This sequence joins TRBV4-1 and TRBJ1-1; TRBD1 aligns across 10 bases. This CDR3 region has 14 residues. V trimming: 1 base; J trimming: 7 bases; junction bases outside the gene matches: 3. Germline CDR1 is MGHRA and CDR2 is YSYEKL. This chain's CDR3 is CASSQGQGANEAFF. The CDR3 DNA follows: TGCGCCAGCAGCCAAGGACAGGGGGCAAATGAAGCTTTCTTT.

The J gene is TRBJ2-7, the V gene TRBV12-3 or TRBV12-4; 12 positions match TRBD2. J was trimmed by 1 base and V by 6 bases; bases with no gene match: 4. The CDR3 consists of 15 residues. CDR3: CASRWTSGTSYEQYF. DNA of the CDR3: TGTGCCAGCAGATGGACTAGCGGGACTTCCTACGAGCAGTACTTC.

This clonotype occurred many times. The rearrangement uses TRBV11-2 and TRBJ2-2, with D perhaps TRBD2 (6 bases). V lost 4 bases and J lost 2, with 8 bases in between. This CDR3 contains 14 residues. Germline-derived CDR1 and CDR2 are SGHAT and FQNNGV. CDR3 loop: CASSSGLNTGELFF. Here the CDR3 DNA reads TGTGCCAGCAGCTCGGGACTCAACACCGGGGAGCTGTTTTTT.

This clonotype was recorded many times. This chain uses TRBV19 with TRBJ2-2; D gene unclear. CDR1 LNHDA and CDR2 SQIVND come from the germline V gene (reference sequence). Trimming took off 6 bases at V and 5 bases at J, with 16 bases between the two ends. The CDR3 spans 15 residues. CDR3 sequence (DNA): TGTGCCAGTAGCTTTTTGGAGCGCACGACCGGGGAGCTGTTTTTT. Residues: CASSFLERTTGELFF.